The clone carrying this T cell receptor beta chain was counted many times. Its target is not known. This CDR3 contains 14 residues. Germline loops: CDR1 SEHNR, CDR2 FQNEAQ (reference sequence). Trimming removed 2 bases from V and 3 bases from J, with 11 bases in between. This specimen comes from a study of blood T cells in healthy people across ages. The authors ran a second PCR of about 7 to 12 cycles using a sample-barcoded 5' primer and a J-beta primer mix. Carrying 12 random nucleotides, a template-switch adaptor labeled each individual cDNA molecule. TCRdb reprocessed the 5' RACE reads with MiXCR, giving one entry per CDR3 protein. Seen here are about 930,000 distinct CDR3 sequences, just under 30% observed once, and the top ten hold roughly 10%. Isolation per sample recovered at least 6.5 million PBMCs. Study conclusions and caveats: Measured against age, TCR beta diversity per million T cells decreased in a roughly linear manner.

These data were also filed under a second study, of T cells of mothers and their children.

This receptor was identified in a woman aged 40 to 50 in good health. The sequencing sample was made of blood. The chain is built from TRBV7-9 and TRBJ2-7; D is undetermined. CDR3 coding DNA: TGTGCCAGCAGCTTATGGGGTGGCGACTACGAGCAGTACTTC. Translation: CASSLWGGDYEQYF. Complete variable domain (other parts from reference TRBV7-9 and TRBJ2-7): DTGVSQNPRHKITKRGQNVTFRCDPISEHNRLYWYRQTLGQGPEFLTYFQNEAQLEKSRLLSDRFSAERPKGSFSTLEIQRTEQGDSAMYLCASSLWGGDYEQYFGPGTRLTVT.